Below, one T cell receptor beta chain is given with its context. The data stem from a study of control samples from healthy donors and cancer patients. Germline-derived CDR1 and CDR2 are SGHAT and FQNNGV. CDR3 length: 15 amino acids. Trimming took off 5 bases at V and 5 bases at J, with 18 bases between the two ends. Sequencing used immunoSEQ multiplex PCR; TCRdb keeps in-frame clones, though not all of them. The sample includes roughly 120,000 clones, just over 90% of them seen just once. V and J are TRBV11-2 and TRBJ1-2, with D possibly being TRBD1 (5 bases). The sequencing input was PBMCs. This TCR was sampled from a man aged 50-60 years with head and neck cancer. The CDR3 nucleotides are TGTGCCAGCAGCCCTACCGGGACGGGACTTTATGGCTACACCTTC. It encodes CASSPTGTGLYGYTF.